The T cell receptor (beta chain) described here comes from a study of T-cell reconstitution after alpha-beta-depleted transplantation in children. Study findings and constraints: Hyperexpanded clones declined; after one year, newly produced T cells mostly supplied diversity. There were some patients whose high TCRbeta diversity at day 60 came from surviving recipient T cells and thymic progenitors.

Unique molecular identifiers were built into the TCRbeta library. A single record per CDR3 protein comes from TCRdb applying MiXCR to the PCR reads. Altogether over 150,000 distinct CDR3 sequences are present, 6.6% being singletons, with the ten largest covering 5.5%. On this clonotype: Antigen specificity is unknown.

The CDR3 consists of 17 residues. Trimming took off 0 bases at V and 5 bases at J, with 19 bases between the two ends. Germline CDR1 reads LGHDT; CDR2 reads YNNKEL (reference sequence). This sample comprised PBMCs, obtained before TCRalphabeta/CD19-depleted stem cell transplant. The receptor comes from a boy under 10 years old with acute lymphoblastic leukemia, due to receive a stem cell transplant. J is TRBJ1-1 and V is TRBV3-1; D remains ambiguous. The CDR3 protein is CASSQERTLRGVTEAFF. Here the CDR3 DNA reads TGTGCCAGCAGCCAAGAAAGGACCCTACGGGGTGTGACTGAAGCTTTCTTT.